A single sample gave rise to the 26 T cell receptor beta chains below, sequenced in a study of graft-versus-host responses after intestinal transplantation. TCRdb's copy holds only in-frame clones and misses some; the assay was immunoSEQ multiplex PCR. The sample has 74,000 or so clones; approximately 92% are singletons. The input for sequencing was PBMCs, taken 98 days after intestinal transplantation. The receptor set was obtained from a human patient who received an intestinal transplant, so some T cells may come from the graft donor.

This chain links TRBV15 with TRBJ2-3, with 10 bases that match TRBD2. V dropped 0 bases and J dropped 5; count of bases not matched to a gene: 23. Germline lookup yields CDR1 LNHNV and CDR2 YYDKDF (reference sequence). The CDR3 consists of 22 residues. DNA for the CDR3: TGTGCCACCAGCAGAGATTTAAGGGCCTACCGAGGAGCGGGGGGGCGGGTAGATACGCAGTATTTT. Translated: CATSRDLRAYRGAGGRVDTQYF.

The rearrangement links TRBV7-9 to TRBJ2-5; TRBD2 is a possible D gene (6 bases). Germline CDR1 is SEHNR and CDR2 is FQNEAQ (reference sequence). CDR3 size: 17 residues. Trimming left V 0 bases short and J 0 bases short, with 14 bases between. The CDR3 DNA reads TGTGCCAGCAGCTTAGCGATGGGGGGAGAGTACCAAGAGACCCAGTACTTC. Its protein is CASSLAMGGEYQETQYF.

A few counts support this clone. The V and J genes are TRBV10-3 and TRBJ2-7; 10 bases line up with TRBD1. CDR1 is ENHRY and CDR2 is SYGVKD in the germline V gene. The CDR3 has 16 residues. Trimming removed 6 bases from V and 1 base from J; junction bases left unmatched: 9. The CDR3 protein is CAIRSSPGQGSYEQYF. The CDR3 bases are TGTGCCATCAGGTCTTCCCCGGGACAGGGGTCCTACGAGCAGTACTTC.

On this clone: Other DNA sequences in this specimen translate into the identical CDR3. The CDR3 DNA sequence: TGCGCCAGCAGTTGGACTAGCGGGGGCCTCTACAATGAGCAGTTCTTC. Translating it yields CASSWTSGGLYNEQFF. The chain employs TRBV5-1 and TRBJ2-1, with 13 bases identical to TRBD2. J gave up 3 bases and V 5 bases, and 5 bases lay outside the gene matches. Germline lookup yields CDR1 SGHRS and CDR2 YFSETQ. The CDR3 consists of 16 residues.

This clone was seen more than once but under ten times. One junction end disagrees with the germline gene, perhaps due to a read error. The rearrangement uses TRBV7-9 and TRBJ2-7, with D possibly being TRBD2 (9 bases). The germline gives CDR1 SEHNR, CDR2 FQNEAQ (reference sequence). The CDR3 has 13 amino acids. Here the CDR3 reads CASSFSSGTGIDF. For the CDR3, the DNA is TGTGCCAGCAGCTTTTCTAGCGGGACAGGAATCGACTTC.

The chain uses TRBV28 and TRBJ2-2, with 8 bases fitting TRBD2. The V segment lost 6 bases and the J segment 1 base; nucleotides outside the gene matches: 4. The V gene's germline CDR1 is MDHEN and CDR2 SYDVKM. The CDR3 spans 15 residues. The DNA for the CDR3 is TGTGCCAGCAGGCCGACTAGCGTGAACACCGGGGAGCTGTTTTTT. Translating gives CASRPTSVNTGELFF.

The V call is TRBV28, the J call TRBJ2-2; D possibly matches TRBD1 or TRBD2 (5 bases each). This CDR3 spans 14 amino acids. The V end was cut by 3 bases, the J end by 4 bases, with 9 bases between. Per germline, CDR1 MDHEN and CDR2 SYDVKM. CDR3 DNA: TGTGCCAGCAGTTTTGGGGGTTCCACCGGGGAGCTGTTTTTT. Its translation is CASSFGGSTGELFF. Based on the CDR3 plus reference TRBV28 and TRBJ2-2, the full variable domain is DVKVTQSSRYLVKRTGEKVFLECVQDMDHENMFWYRQDPGLGLRLIYFSYDVKMKEKGDIPEGYSVSREKKERFSLILESASTNQTSMYLCASSFGGSTGELFFGEGSRLTVL.

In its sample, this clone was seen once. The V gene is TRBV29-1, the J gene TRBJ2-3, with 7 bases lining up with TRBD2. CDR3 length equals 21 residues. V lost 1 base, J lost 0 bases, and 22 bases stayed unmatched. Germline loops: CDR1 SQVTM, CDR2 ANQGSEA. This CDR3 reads CSVEVGASGLGGSYSTDTQYF. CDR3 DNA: TGCAGCGTTGAAGTTGGGGCTAGCGGCCTCGGGGGAAGCTATAGCACAGATACGCAGTATTTT.

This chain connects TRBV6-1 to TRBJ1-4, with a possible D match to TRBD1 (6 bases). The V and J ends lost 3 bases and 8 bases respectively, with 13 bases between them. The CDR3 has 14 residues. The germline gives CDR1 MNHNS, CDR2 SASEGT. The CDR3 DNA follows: TGTGCCAGCAGTGACGGGGGCTACGGGGAAAAACTGTTTTTT. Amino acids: CASSDGGYGEKLFF.

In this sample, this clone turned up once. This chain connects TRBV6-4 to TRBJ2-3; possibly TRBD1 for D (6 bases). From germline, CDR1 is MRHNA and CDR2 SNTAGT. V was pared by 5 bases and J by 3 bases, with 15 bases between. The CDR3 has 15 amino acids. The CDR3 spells CASSPKGHTTDTQYF. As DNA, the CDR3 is TGTGCCAGCAGTCCTAAGGGACATACTACAGATACGCAGTATTTT.

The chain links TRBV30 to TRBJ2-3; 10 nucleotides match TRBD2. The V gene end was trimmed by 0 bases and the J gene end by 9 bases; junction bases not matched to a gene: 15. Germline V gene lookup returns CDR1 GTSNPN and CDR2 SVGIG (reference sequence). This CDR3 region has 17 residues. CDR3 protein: CAWSVPTSGFLSGTQYF. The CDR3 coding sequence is TGTGCCTGGAGTGTACCGACTAGCGGGTTCCTAAGCGGGACGCAGTATTTT.

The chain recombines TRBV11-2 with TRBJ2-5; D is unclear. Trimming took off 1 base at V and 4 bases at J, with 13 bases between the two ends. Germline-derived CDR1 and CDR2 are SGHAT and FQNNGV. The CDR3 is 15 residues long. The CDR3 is CASSLGTAIGETQYF. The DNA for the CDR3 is TGTGCCAGCAGCTTAGGGACCGCCATCGGAGAGACCCAGTACTTC. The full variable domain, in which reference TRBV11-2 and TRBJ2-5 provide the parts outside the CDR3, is EAGVAQSPRYKIIEKRQSVAFWCNPISGHATLYWYQQILGQGPKLLIQFQNNGVVDDSQLPKDRFSAERLKGVDSTLKIQPAKLEDSAVYLCASSLGTAIGETQYFGPGTRLLVL.

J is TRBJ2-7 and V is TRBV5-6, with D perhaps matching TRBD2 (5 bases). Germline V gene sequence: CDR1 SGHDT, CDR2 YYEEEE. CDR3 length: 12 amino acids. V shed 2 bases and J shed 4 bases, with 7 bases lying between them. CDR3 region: CASSLGLYEQYF. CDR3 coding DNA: TGTGCCAGCAGCTTAGGACTTTACGAGCAGTACTTC.

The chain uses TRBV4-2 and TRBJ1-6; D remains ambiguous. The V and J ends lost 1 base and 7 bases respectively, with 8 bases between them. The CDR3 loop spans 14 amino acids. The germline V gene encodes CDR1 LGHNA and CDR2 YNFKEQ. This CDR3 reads CASSQGEGNSPLHF. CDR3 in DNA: TGTGCCAGCAGCCAAGGGGAGGGCAATTCACCCCTCCACTTT.

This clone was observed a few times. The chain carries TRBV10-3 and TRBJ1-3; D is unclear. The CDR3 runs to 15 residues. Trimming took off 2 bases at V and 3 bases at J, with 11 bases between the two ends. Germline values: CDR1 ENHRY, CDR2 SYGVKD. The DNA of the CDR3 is TGTGCCATCAGTGAGCGGGGTACTAGTGGAAACACCATATATTTT. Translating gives CAISERGTSGNTIYF.

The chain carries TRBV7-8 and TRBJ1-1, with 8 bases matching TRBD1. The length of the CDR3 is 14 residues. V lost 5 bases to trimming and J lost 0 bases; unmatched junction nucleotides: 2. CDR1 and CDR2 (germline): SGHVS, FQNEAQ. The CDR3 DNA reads TGTGCCAGCAGCAGACAGGGGTTGAACACTGAAGCTTTCTTT. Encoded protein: CASSRQGLNTEAFF.

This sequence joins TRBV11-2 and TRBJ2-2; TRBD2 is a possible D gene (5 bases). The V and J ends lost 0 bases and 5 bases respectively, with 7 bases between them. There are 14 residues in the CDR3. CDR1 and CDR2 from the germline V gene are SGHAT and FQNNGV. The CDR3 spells CASSLDRRTGELFF. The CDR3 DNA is TGTGCCAGCAGCTTAGATCGGAGGACCGGGGAGCTGTTTTTT.

CDR3 in amino acids: CASSLRRLADTDTQYF. Written as DNA, the CDR3 is TGTGCCAGCAGCTTACGACGCCTAGCGGACACAGATACGCAGTATTTT. V and J are TRBV7-8 and TRBJ2-3; 7 nucleotides align to TRBD2. Trimming cost V 2 bases and J 2 bases; bases outside gene matches: 7. Germline loops: CDR1 SGHVS, CDR2 FQNEAQ. The CDR3 has 16 residues. Combining the CDR3 with reference TRBV7-8 and TRBJ2-3 gives the whole variable domain GAGVSQSPRYKVAKRGQDVALRCDPISGHVSLFWYQQALGQGPEFLTYFQNEAQLDKSGLPSDRFFAERPEGSVSTLKIQRTQQEDSAVYLCASSLRRLADTDTQYFGPGTRLTVL.

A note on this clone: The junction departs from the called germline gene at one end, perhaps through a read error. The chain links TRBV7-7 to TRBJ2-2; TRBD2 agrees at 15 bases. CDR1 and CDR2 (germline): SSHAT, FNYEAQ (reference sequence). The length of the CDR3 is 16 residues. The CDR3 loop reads CASSSGLAGGTGELFF. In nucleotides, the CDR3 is TGTGCTAGCAGCTCAGGACTAGCGGGAGGGACCGGGGAGCTGTTTTTT.

The CDR3 loop reads CASSLDRGYEQYF. The CDR3 DNA reads as TGTGCCAGCAGCTTAGATCGAGGCTACGAGCAGTACTTC. The rearrangement joins TRBV11-2 to TRBJ2-7; D gene uncertain. Germline CDR1 is SGHAT and CDR2 is FQNNGV. CDR3 length equals 13 residues. V was shortened by 0 bases and J by 3 bases, with 6 bases between the two germline ends.

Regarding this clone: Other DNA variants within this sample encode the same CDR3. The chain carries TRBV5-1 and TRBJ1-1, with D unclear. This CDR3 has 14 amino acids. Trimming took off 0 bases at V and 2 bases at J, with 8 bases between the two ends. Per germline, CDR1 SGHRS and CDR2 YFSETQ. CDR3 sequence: CASSLANPNTEAFF. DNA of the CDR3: TGCGCCAGCAGCTTGGCTAACCCCAACACTGAAGCTTTCTTT.

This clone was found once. The CDR3, as DNA: TGTGCCAGCAGGAAGGAGTGCAAGATCTACGGGCAGTACTTC. Its protein product is CASRKECKIYGQYF. This chain links TRBV21-1 with TRBJ2-7; the table's TRBD2 call for D was not verified on the DNA. TRBV21-1 is a pseudogene locus. CDR3 length equals 14 residues.

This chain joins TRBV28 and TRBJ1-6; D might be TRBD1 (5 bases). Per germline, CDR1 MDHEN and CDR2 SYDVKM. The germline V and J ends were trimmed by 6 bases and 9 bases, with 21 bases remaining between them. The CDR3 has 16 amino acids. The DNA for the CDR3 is TGTGCCAGCAGCTTAGGCCGAGAGGGTAGGGGTTCACCCCTCCACTTT. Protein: CASSLGREGRGSPLHF.

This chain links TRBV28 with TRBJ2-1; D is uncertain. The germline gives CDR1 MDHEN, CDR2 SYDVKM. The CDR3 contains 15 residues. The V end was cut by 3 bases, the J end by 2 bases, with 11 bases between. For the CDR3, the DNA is TGTGCCAGCAGTTTTATCGGGTCTCCCTACAATGAGCAGTTCTTC. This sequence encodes CASSFIGSPYNEQFF.

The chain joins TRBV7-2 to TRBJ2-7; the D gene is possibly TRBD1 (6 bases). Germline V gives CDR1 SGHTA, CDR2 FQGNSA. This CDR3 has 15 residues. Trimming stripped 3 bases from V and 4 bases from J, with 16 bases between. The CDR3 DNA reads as TGTGCCAGCAGCTTGGGATGGGGCGGACAGTACGAGCAGTACTTC. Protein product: CASSLGWGGQYEQYF.

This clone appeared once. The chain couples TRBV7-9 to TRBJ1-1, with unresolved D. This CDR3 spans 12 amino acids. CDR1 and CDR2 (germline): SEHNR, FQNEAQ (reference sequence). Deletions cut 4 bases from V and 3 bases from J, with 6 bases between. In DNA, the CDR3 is TGTGCCAGCAGCTGGAGAGACACTGAAGCTTTCTTT. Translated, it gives CASSWRDTEAFF.